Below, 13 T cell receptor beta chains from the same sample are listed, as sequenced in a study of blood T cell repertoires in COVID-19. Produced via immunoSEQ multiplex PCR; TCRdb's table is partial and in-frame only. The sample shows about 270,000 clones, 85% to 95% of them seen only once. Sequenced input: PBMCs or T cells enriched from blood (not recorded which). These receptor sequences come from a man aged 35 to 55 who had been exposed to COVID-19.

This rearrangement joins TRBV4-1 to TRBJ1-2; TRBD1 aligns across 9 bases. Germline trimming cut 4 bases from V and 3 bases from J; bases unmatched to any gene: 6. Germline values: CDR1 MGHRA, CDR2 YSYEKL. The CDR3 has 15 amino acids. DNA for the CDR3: TGCGCCAGCAGCCCTCGGGACAGGGAGTACTATGGCTACACCTTC. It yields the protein CASSPRDREYYGYTF.

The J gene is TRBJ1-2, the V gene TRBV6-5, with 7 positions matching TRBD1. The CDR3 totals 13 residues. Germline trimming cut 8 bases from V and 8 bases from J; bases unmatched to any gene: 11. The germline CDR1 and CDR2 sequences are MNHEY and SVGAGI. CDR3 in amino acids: CASGFHRGRGYTF. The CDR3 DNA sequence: TGTGCCAGCGGCTTTCACAGGGGTCGCGGCTACACCTTC.

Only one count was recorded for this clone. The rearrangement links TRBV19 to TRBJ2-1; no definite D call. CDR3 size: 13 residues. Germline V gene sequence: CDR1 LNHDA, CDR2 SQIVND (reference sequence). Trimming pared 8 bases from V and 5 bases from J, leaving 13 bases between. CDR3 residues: CASSPSVNNEQFF. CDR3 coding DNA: TGTGCCAGTTCCCCATCGGTGAACAATGAGCAGTTCTTC.

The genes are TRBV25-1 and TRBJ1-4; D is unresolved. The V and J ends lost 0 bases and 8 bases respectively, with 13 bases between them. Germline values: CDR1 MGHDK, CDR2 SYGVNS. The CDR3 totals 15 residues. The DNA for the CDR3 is TGTGCCAGCAGTGAATATGAGCGCCTTGGGGAAAAACTGTTTTTT. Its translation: CASSEYERLGEKLFF.

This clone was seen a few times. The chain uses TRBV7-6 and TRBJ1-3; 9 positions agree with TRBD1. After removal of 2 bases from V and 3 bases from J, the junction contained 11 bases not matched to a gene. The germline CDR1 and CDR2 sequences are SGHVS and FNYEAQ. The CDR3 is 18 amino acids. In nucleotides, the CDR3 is TGTGCCAGCAGCTTAAGTTTGGGGACAGGGATGAATGGAAACACCATATATTTT. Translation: CASSLSLGTGMNGNTIYF.

In nucleotides, the CDR3 is TGTGCCTGGAGTGTATCCAGGGCCGGGGAGACCCAGTACTTC. Encoded protein: CAWSVSRAGETQYF. This chain links TRBV30 with TRBJ2-5, with D perhaps TRBD1 (5 bases). V shed 0 bases and J shed 5 bases, with 13 bases lying between them. CDR1 GTSNPN and CDR2 SVGIG come from the germline V gene (reference sequence). The CDR3 spans 14 residues. Together with reference TRBV30 and TRBJ2-5, the CDR3 gives the full variable domain: SQTIHQWPATLVQPVGSPLSLECTVEGTSNPNLYWYRQAAGRGLQLLFYSVGIGQISSEVPQNLSASRPQDRQFILSSKKLLLSDSGFYLCAWSVSRAGETQYFGPGTRLLVL.

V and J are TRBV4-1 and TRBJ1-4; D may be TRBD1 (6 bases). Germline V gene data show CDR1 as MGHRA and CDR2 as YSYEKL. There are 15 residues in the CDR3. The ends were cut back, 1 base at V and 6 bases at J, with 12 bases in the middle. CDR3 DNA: TGCGCCAGCAGCCAAGTCCAGGGGTCGGATGAAAAACTGTTTTTT. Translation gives CASSQVQGSDEKLFF.

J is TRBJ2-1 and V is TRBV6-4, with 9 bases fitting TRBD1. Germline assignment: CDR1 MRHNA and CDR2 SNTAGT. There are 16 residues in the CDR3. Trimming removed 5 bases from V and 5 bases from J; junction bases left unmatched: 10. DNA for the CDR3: TGTGCCAGCAGTAAACTTCCGGGACAGGGAGACAATGAGCAGTTCTTC. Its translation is CASSKLPGQGDNEQFF.

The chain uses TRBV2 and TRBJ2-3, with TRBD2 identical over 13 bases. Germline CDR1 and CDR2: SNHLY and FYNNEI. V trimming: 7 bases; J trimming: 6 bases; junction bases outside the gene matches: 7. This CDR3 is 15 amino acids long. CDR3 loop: CASMTSGRFPDTQYF. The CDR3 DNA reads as TGTGCCAGCATGACTAGCGGGAGGTTCCCCGATACGCAGTATTTT.

As DNA, the CDR3 is TGTGCCAGCAGTTTTGGTAGCGGGAGTATGGATACGCAGTATTTT. It codes for CASSFGSGSMDTQYF. The chain uses TRBV28 and TRBJ2-3; 9 nucleotides match TRBD2. The CDR3 runs 15 residues. In germline, CDR1 is MDHEN, CDR2 SYDVKM. With V trimmed by 3 bases and J by 6 bases, 7 bases remained unmatched.

The CDR3 reads CASSAAANTEAFF. CDR3 DNA: TGTGCCAGCAGCGCGGCAGCGAACACTGAAGCTTTCTTT. The genes are TRBV7-9 and TRBJ1-1; D is unclear. This CDR3 is 13 amino acids long. Germline V CDR1 and CDR2: SEHNR, FQNEAQ (reference sequence). With 5 bases removed from V and 1 base from J, the gap between germline ends came to 8 bases.

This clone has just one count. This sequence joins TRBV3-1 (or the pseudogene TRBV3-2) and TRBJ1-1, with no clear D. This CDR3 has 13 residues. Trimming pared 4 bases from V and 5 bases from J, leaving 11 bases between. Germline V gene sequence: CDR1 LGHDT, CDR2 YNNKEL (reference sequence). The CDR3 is CASSPYAGTEAFF. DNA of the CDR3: TGTGCCAGCAGCCCTTACGCGGGGACTGAAGCTTTCTTT.

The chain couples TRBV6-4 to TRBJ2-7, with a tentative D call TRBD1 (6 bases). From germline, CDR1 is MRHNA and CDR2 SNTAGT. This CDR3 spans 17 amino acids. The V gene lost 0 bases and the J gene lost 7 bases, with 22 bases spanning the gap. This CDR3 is CASSDSSGHRDLGEQYF. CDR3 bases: TGTGCCAGCAGTGACTCGAGTGGACACAGGGATTTGGGGGAGCAGTACTTC.